This TCR beta chain originates from a study of shared clonotypes between healthy human individuals. Study-level points and caveats: Sequencing depth was expected to affect clonotype sharing among donors. Some naive CD4 clonotypes, about 5.5%, turned up in common across a few donors.

DNA at about 190 ng, around 30,000 T cell genomes, went into sorted-subset replicate PCRs. This table comes from immunoSEQ multiplex PCR, and its TCRdb copy is limited to in-frame clones, with some not included. The table shows 1,100,000 or so clones, with about four fifths occurring only once. Trimming pared 5 bases from V and 7 bases from J, leaving 15 bases between. Germline CDR1 KGHSH, CDR2 LQKENI. This CDR3 is 14 amino acids long. To note about this clone: Antigen: not known.

The sequenced sample consisted of memory CD4+ T cells from PBMCs. Subset denoted: CD45RA-negative fraction. This TCR derives from a man younger than 30 in good health. Some clones in this sample may be carry-over from other donors' samples. This rearrangement joins TRBV18 to TRBJ2-1; either TRBD1 or TRBD2 may fit D (5 bases each). CDR3 DNA sequence: TGTGCCAGCTCAGACAGATTACTAGGGAATGAGCAGTTCTTC. Protein product: CASSDRLLGNEQFF.